The next 5 T cell receptor beta chains were all read from a single sample in a study of cytomegalovirus exposure and HLA in healthy donors. 60 Vbeta and 13 Jbeta primers were used in PCR. The repertoire was sequenced with immunoSEQ multiplex PCR; TCRdb's copy has only in-frame clones and lacks some. The data show roughly 180,000 clones, almost 85% seen once. Sequences were obtained from PBMCs. The receptors were sampled from a girl between 10 and 17 years old in good health and CMV-seropositive.

V is TRBV2 and J is TRBJ1-1; 7 bases fit TRBD1. This CDR3 is built from 14 residues. The V gene end was trimmed by 7 bases and the J gene end by 1 base; junction bases not matched to a gene: 6. Germline CDR1 and CDR2: SNHLY and FYNNEI. CDR3 in DNA: TGTGCCAGCATTCGACAGGGATGGAACACTGAAGCTTTCTTT. It yields the protein CASIRQGWNTEAFF.

The V gene is TRBV5-4, the J gene TRBJ2-5, with TRBD1 matching over 9 bases. The V and J ends lost 4 bases and 5 bases, in that order; junction bases with no gene match: 3. Per germline, CDR1 SGHNT and CDR2 YYREEE (reference sequence). The CDR3 is 13 amino acids. The CDR3 sequence: CASSIDRGETQYF. CDR3 bases: TGTGCCAGCAGCATAGACAGGGGGGAGACCCAGTACTTC.

This rearrangement joins TRBV15 to TRBJ1-2; no reliable D call. Trimming shortened V by 0 bases and J by 4 bases, and 21 bases separated the two germline ends. The CDR3 is 18 amino acids. Germline V gives CDR1 LNHNV, CDR2 YYDKDF (reference sequence). As DNA, the CDR3 is TGTGCCACCAGCAGAGATCGTGGGAGTGGGCCGGCGGCCTATGGCTACACCTTC. This codes for CATSRDRGSGPAAYGYTF.

The chain couples TRBV6-5 to TRBJ1-6, with D unresolved. CDR3 length: 15 amino acids. The V and J ends lost 6 bases and 7 bases respectively, with 16 bases between them. Germline V lookup: CDR1 MNHEY, CDR2 SVGAGI. Here the CDR3 DNA reads TGTGCCAGCAGCCTCGCGGAGGGTGGGAATTCACCCCTCCACTTT. Its protein is CASSLAEGGNSPLHF.

This clone occurred once. This chain links TRBV6-1 with TRBJ2-7, with 7 bases that match TRBD1. The V gene's germline CDR1 is MNHNS and CDR2 SASEGT. The CDR3 contains 15 residues. The V and J ends lost 4 bases and 3 bases, in that order; junction bases with no gene match: 9. CDR3 sequence reads: CASSADREDHYEQYF. The DNA of the CDR3 is TGTGCCAGCAGTGCTGACAGGGAAGATCACTACGAGCAGTACTTC.